This T cell receptor beta chain was sequenced during a study of beta chain features in type 1 diabetes. This CDR3 contains 14 residues. Unmatched junction bases numbered 8, after V lost 7 bases and J lost 3 bases. From germline, CDR1 is SQVTM and CDR2 ANQGSEA. Since all of the isolated RNA was reverse transcribed, expressed TCRB transcripts were what got sequenced. Only in-frame clones appear in the TCRdb table, and some are missing; sequencing was by immunoSEQ multiplex PCR. The sample yields 810,000 or so clones, 17% seen once. The rearrangement links TRBV29-1 to TRBJ2-7; 11 nucleotides align to TRBD1. This receptor was identified in a woman between 18 and 29 years old in good health. Sample: naive CD4+ T cells from blood. The CDR3 here is CSARSGTGGYEQYF. The CDR3 region has the DNA TGCAGCGCCAGGTCGGGGACAGGGGGCTACGAGCAGTACTTC.